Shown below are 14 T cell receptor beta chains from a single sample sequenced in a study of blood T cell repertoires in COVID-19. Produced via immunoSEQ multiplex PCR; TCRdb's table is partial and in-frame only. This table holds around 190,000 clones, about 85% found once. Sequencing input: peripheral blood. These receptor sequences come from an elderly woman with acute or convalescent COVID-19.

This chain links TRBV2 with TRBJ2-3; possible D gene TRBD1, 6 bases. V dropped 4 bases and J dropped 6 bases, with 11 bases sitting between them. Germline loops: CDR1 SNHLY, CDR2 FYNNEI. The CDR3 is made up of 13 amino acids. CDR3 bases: TGTGCCAGCAGTGGGACAGTAGGGGATACGCAGTATTTT. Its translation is CASSGTVGDTQYF.

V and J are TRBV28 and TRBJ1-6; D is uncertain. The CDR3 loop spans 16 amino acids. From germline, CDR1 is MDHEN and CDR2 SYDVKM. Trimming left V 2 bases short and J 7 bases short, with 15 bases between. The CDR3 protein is CASSLGLGSYNSPLHF. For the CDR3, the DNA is TGTGCCAGCAGTTTAGGCTTGGGCAGCTACAATTCACCCCTCCACTTT.

The DNA for the CDR3 is TGTGCCAGCATCCGCGAGACAGGGTCAGAGACCCAGTACTTC. This translates into CASIRETGSETQYF. V is TRBV2 and J is TRBJ2-5; TRBD1 agrees at 7 bases. J was trimmed by 4 bases and V by 7 bases; bases with no gene match: 9. In germline, CDR1 is SNHLY, CDR2 FYNNEI. The CDR3 extends over 14 amino acids. The whole variable domain, remainder taken from reference TRBV2 and TRBJ2-5, is EPEVTQTPSHQVTQMGQEVILRCVPISNHLYFYWYRQILGQKVEFLVSFYNNEISEKSEIFDDQFSVERPDGSNFTLKIRSTKLEDSAMYFCASIRETGSETQYFGPGTRLLVL.

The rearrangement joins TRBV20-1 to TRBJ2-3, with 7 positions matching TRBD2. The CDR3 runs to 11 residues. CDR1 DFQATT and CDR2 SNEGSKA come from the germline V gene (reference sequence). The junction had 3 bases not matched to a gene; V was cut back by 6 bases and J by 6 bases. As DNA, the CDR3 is TGCAGTGCCACCGGGGGGGATACGCAGTATTTT. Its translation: CSATGGDTQYF.

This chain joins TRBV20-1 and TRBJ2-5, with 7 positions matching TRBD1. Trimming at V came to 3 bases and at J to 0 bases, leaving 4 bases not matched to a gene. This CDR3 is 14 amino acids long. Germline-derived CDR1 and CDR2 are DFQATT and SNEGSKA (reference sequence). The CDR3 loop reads CSASLDRDQETQYF. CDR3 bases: TGCAGTGCTAGTCTCGACAGGGACCAAGAGACCCAGTACTTC.

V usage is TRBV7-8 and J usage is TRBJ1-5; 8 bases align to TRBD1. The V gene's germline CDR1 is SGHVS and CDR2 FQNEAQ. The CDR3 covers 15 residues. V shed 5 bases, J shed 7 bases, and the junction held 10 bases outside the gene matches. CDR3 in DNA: TGTGCCAGCAGCCCCCGTTTACAGGGGGGCCAGCCCCAGCATTTT. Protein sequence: CASSPRLQGGQPQHF.

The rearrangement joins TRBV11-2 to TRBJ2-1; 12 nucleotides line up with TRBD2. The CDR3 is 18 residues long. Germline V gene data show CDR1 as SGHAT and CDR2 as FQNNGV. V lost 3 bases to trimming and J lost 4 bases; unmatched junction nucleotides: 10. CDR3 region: CASSFRLAGGPGYNEQFF. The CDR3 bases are TGTGCCAGCAGCTTTCGGCTAGCGGGAGGGCCGGGATACAATGAGCAGTTCTTC.

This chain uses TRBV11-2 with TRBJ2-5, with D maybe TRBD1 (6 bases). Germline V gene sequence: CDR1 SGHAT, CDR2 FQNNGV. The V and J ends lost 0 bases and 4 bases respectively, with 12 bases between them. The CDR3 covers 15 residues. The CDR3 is CASSLDRGVRETQYF. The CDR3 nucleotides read TGTGCCAGCAGCTTAGACAGGGGAGTAAGAGAGACCCAGTACTTC.

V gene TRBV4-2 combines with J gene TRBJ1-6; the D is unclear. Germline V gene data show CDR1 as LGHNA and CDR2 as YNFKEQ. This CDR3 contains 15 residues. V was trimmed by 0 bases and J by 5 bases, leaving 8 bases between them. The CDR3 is CASSQERQNNSPLHF. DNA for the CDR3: TGTGCCAGCAGCCAAGAGAGGCAGAATAATTCACCCCTCCACTTT.

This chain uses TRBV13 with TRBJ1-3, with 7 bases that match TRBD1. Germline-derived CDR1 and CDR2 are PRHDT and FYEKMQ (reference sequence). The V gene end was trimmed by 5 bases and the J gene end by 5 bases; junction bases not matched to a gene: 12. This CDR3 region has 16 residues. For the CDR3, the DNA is TGTGCCAGCAGCCTCACAGGGGCGGTCGAACGAAACACCATATATTTT. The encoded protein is CASSLTGAVERNTIYF.

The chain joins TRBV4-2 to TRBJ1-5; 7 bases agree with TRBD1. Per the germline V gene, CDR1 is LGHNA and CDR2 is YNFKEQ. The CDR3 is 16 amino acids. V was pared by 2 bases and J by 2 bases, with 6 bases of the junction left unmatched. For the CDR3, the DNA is TGTGCCAGCAGCCAACTCGCAGGACAGGGCAATCAGCCCCAGCATTTT. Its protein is CASSQLAGQGNQPQHF.

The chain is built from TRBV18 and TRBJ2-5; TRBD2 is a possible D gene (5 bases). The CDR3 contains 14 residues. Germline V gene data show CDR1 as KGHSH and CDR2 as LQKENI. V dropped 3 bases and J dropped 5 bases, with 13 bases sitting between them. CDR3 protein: CASSPLGETETQYF. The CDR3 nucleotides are TGTGCCAGCTCACCCCTTGGGGAGACGGAGACCCAGTACTTC.

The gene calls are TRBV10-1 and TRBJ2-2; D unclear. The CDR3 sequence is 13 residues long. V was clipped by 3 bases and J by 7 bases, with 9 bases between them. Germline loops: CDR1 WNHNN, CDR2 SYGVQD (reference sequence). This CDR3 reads CASSDFSRGELFF. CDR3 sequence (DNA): TGCGCCAGCAGTGATTTTAGCCGCGGGGAGCTGTTTTTT.

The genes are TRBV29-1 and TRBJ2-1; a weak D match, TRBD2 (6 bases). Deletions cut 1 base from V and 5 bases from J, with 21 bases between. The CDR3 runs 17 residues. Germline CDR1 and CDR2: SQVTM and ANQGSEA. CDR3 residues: CSVEAQRDLARHNEQFF. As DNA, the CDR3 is TGCAGCGTTGAAGCTCAACGTGATCTAGCGAGACACAATGAGCAGTTCTTC.